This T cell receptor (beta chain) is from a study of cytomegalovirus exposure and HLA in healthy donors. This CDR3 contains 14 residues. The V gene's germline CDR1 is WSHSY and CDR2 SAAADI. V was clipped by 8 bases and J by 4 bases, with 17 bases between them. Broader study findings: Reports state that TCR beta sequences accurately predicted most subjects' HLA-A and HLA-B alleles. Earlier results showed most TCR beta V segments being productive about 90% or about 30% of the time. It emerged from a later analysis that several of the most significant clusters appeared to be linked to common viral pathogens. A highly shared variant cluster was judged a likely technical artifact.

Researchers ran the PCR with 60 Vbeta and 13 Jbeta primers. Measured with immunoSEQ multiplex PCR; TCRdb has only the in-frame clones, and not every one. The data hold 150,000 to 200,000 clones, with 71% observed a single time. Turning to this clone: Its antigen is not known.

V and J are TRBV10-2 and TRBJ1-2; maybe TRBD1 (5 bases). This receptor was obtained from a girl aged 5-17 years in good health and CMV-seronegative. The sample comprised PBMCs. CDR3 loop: CASRMTREGYGYTF. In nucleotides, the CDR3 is TGCGCCAGCCGCATGACCAGGGAGGGCTATGGCTACACCTTC.